Below, 18 T cell receptor beta chains from the same sample are listed, as sequenced in a study of CD8 T cells in ankylosing spondylitis. TCRdb analysed the 5' RACE reads with MiXCR anew, one entry per CDR3 protein. The sample carries roughly 90,000 distinct CDR3 sequences, roughly 8.5% recorded once. Findings and limits, study-wide: Among TCR beta sequences, a motif of several highly homologous variants appeared characteristic of ankylosing spondylitis blood.

No antigen has been identified for these receptors. What was sequenced was blood, either unsorted or a sorted T cell fraction (not recorded which). The receptors derive from a male donor with ankylosing spondylitis.

This clonotype came up a few times. The V call is TRBV15, the J call TRBJ1-5; no firm D call. The CDR3 extends over 15 amino acids. The germline V and J ends were trimmed by 0 bases and 5 bases, with 11 bases remaining between them. CDR1 LNHNV and CDR2 YYDKDF come from the germline V gene (reference sequence). CDR3 in DNA: TGTGCCACCAGCAGAGAAGGTGACGGAGATCAGCCCCAGCATTTT. Amino acids: CATSREGDGDQPQHF.

The gene calls are TRBV4-1 and TRBJ2-3; D remains ambiguous. Germline V gene lookup returns CDR1 MGHRA and CDR2 YSYEKL. Trimming shortened V by 0 bases and J by 2 bases, and 9 bases separated the two germline ends. The CDR3 length is 15 residues. CDR3 protein: CASSQEKLLTDTQYF. In DNA form, the CDR3 reads TGCGCCAGCAGCCAAGAAAAGCTCCTCACAGATACGCAGTATTTT.

A few counts support this clonotype. V is TRBV2 and J is TRBJ2-2, with a weak D call TRBD2 (6 bases). Germline loops: CDR1 SNHLY, CDR2 FYNNEI. The ends were cut back, 5 bases at V and 0 bases at J, with 16 bases in the middle. The CDR3 covers 17 residues. The CDR3 sequence is CASSLLAWSANTGELFF. The CDR3, as DNA: TGTGCCAGCAGTCTACTAGCTTGGTCCGCGAACACCGGGGAGCTGTTTTTT.

The V and J genes are TRBV5-1 and TRBJ2-1; TRBD1 agrees at 8 bases. Trimming removed 0 bases from V and 7 bases from J; junction bases left unmatched: 6. Germline assignment: CDR1 SGHRS and CDR2 YFSETQ. CDR3 length equals 15 residues. The CDR3 sequence is CASSLAGQVLNEQFF. The CDR3 region has the DNA TGCGCCAGCAGCTTGGCGGGACAGGTCTTGAATGAGCAGTTCTTC.

This clonotype was picked up many times. The chain is built from TRBV5-1 and TRBJ2-4, with 8 bases aligning to TRBD2. The trim removed 5 bases at V and 8 bases at J, leaving 6 bases unmatched. The CDR3 covers 13 residues. Germline V gene sequence: CDR1 SGHRS, CDR2 YFSETQ. The CDR3 DNA follows: TGCGCCAGCAGTGCGGGTAGCGGGGACATTCAGTACTTC. Protein: CASSAGSGDIQYF.

This clonotype came up many times. V and J are TRBV5-1 and TRBJ1-2; D might be TRBD1 (5 bases). The V gene lost 3 bases and the J gene lost 4 bases, with 10 bases spanning the gap. The CDR3 sequence is 13 residues long. Germline CDR1 SGHRS, CDR2 YFSETQ. The chain's CDR3 is CASSSNRIYGYTF. DNA for the CDR3: TGCGCCAGCAGCTCGAACAGGATCTATGGCTACACCTTC.

This clonotype has more than one count but fewer than ten. The chain employs TRBV7-9 and TRBJ2-7, with 9 bases fitting TRBD2. This CDR3 is 16 amino acids long. The junction had 6 bases not matched to a gene; V was cut back by 0 bases and J by 3 bases. Germline V gene data show CDR1 as SEHNR and CDR2 as FQNEAQ (reference sequence). CDR3 DNA sequence: TGTGCCAGCAGCTTAGCGCGACTAGCGGACTACTACGAGCAGTACTTC. This translates into CASSLARLADYYEQYF.

This clonotype has just a few counts. This rearrangement joins TRBV12-3 or TRBV12-4 to TRBJ1-2, with TRBD1 identical over 8 bases. This CDR3 comprises 13 residues. The J segment lost 8 bases and the V segment lost 5 bases, leaving 7 bases of the junction unmatched. The CDR3 DNA reads TGTGCCAGCAGTCCCAACAGGGGGTCAGGCTACACCTTC. Amino acid sequence: CASSPNRGSGYTF.

This clonotype was recorded a few times. The V and J genes are TRBV12-3 or TRBV12-4 and TRBJ2-3; D remains ambiguous. V dropped 7 bases and J dropped 7 bases, with 12 bases sitting between them. The CDR3 runs to 12 residues. The CDR3 here is CASTLSWNTQYF. CDR3 DNA: TGTGCCAGCACCCTTTCGTGGAATACGCAGTATTTT.

This clonotype came up a few times. The chain recombines TRBV12-5 with TRBJ2-1; 10 positions agree with TRBD2. CDR3 length: 16 amino acids. V shed 0 bases and J 7 bases; nucleotides not matched to a gene: 6. Germline V CDR1 and CDR2: LGHNT, FRNRAP. CDR3 in DNA: TGTGCTAGTGGTTTGGTAAGAGCGGGAGGGCAAAATGAGCAGTTCTTC. It yields the protein CASGLVRAGGQNEQFF.

The chain combines TRBV28 with TRBJ2-7, with D possibly TRBD2 on 5 matching bases. CDR3 length: 15 residues. The germline gives CDR1 MDHEN, CDR2 SYDVKM. V lost 2 bases to trimming and J lost 0 bases, with 11 bases between them. CDR3 sequence: CASSLVLGSSYEQYF. The CDR3 nucleotides read TGTGCCAGCAGTTTAGTCCTAGGGAGCTCCTACGAGCAGTACTTC.

This clonotype occurred a few times. This sequence joins TRBV18 and TRBJ2-3; D is tentatively TRBD1 or TRBD2 (5 bases each). The CDR3 covers 15 residues. Trimming removed 2 bases at V and 1 base at J, with 10 bases between. Per the germline V gene, CDR1 is KGHSH and CDR2 is LQKENI. CDR3 coding DNA: TGTGCCAGCTCACCAGGGGGTACCGGCACAGATACGCAGTATTTT. Its translation: CASSPGGTGTDTQYF.

This clonotype was detected a few times. The V gene is TRBV7-7, the J gene TRBJ2-5; 12 bases are a match to TRBD2. Trimming at V came to 5 bases and at J to 4 bases, leaving 5 bases not matched to a gene. The CDR3 length is 15 residues. CDR1 and CDR2 (germline): SSHAT, FNYEAQ (reference sequence). The DNA of the CDR3 is TGTGCCAGCAGCCAGACTAGCGGGAGCGGAGAGACCCAGTACTTC. Its protein product is CASSQTSGSGETQYF.

V and J are TRBV4-2 and TRBJ2-4; 10 nucleotides align to TRBD2. The CDR3 length is 20 residues. Trimming at V came to 2 bases and at J to 0 bases, leaving 13 bases not matched to a gene. Germline CDR1 reads LGHNA; CDR2 reads YNFKEQ. The CDR3 DNA reads TGTGCCAGCAGCCAACCTTCTCTAGCGGGAGTTGGTCTAGCCAAAAACATTCAGTACTTC. It yields the protein CASSQPSLAGVGLAKNIQYF.

This chain uses TRBV3-1 with TRBJ1-1; perhaps TRBD1 as D (5 bases). Germline values: CDR1 LGHDT, CDR2 YNNKEL (reference sequence). Trimming cost V 2 bases and J 3 bases, with 13 bases left between them. CDR3 length: 15 residues. The CDR3 bases are TGTGCCAGCAGCCAATACGACCCGGGGGACACTGAAGCTTTCTTT. Residues: CASSQYDPGDTEAFF.

This chain joins TRBV4-1 and TRBJ1-5, with no clear D. With 1 base removed from V and 3 bases from J, the gap between germline ends came to 10 bases. CDR3 size: 15 residues. The germline V gene encodes CDR1 MGHRA and CDR2 YSYEKL. The CDR3 reads CASSQVRGINQPQHF. The CDR3 nucleotides are TGCGCCAGCAGCCAAGTGAGAGGCATCAATCAGCCCCAGCATTTT.

This clonotype was counted at least ten times. This chain joins TRBV12-3 or TRBV12-4 and TRBJ2-1; no definite D call. V was trimmed by 1 base and J by 8 bases, leaving 6 bases between them. The CDR3 sequence is 12 residues long. In DNA, the CDR3 is TGTGCCAGCAGTTTAGTCCCACATGAGCAGTTCTTC. It translates to CASSLVPHEQFF.

This clonotype came up many times. The chain uses TRBV29-1 and TRBJ2-1; TRBD1 matches at 10 bases. The CDR3 has 16 amino acids. The germline gives CDR1 SQVTM, CDR2 ANQGSEA. Trimming took 0 bases from V and 6 from J; bases not matched to a gene: 8. The CDR3 reads CSVEDWGQGRVNEQFF. The CDR3 DNA reads as TGCAGCGTTGAAGATTGGGGACAGGGGAGGGTCAATGAGCAGTTCTTC.